Shown below are 2 T cell receptor beta chains from a single sample sequenced in a study of CXCR3-negative and CXCR3-positive naive CD8 T cells. Study-wide points: When CXCR3-positive naive cells were set against CXCR3-negative naive cells, the former had more hydrophobic TRB CDR3s.

These receptors have no known antigen. Carrying UMI labels, the TRB cDNA libraries were prepared through 5' RACE. One entry per CDR3 protein, without DNA, is what TCRdb gives after re-calling the 5' RACE reads. The sample shows around 63,000 distinct CDR3 sequences, and about 0.8% sits with its ten largest clones. Sequenced sample: naive CXCR3+ CD8+ T cells from blood. Described subset: CD45RO-CCR7+CD27+CD95- naive CD8+ T cells expressing CXCR3 (TNR3+). The source of these receptors is a human donor in good health. Some clones in this sample may be carry-over from other donors' samples.

The genes are TRBV6-2 or TRBV6-3 and TRBJ2-7. Germline V lookup: CDR1 MNHEY, CDR2 SVGEGT. This CDR3 has 18 residues. The CDR3 sequence is CASSYSSSQLISSYEQYF.

The chain joins TRBV10-3 to TRBJ2-7; the TCRdb D gene call, TRBD1, has no DNA to confirm it. CDR3 length: 17 amino acids. Germline values: CDR1 ENHRY, CDR2 SYGVKD. The CDR3 protein is CAISEPYLTGDIHEQYF.